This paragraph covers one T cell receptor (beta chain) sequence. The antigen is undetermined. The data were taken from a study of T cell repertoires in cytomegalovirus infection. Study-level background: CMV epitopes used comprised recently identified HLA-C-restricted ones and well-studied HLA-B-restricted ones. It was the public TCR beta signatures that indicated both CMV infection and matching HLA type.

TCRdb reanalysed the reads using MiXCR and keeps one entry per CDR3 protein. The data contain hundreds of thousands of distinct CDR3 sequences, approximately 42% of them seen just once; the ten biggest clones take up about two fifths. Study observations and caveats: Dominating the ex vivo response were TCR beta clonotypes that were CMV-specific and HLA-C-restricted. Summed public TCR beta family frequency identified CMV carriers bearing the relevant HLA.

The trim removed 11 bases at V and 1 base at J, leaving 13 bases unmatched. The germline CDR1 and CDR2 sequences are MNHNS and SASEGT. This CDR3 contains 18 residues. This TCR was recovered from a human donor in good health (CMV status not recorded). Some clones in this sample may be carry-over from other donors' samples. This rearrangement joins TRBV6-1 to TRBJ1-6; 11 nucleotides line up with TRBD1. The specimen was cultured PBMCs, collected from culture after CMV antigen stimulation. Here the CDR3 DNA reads TGTGCCTCGACTGAGGGGACAGGGGGTCGATCCTATAATTCACCCCTCCACTTT. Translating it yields CASTEGTGGRSYNSPLHF.